This passage covers 18 T cell receptor beta chains from one sample sequenced in a study of T cells in localized non-small cell lung cancer. The assay was immunoSEQ multiplex PCR, and TCRdb's table has in-frame clones only and misses some. This sample has about 53,000 clones; over 80% occur once, and the top ten carry about a sixth. The starting material was peripheral blood mononuclear cells, obtained before any cancer treatment. These receptors came from a man aged 40 to 69 with stage III lung adenocarcinoma.

This chain links TRBV7-3 with TRBJ2-6, with TRBD2 as a possible D gene (5 bases). The CDR3 is 17 residues long. The V gene's germline CDR1 is SGHTA and CDR2 FQGTGA. V gave up 4 bases and J gave up 1 base, with 14 bases separating them. The CDR3 sequence is CASSSPGLKSGANVLTF. The CDR3 DNA sequence: TGTGCCAGCAGCTCCCCCGGACTCAAATCTGGGGCCAACGTCCTGACTTTC.

The chain employs TRBV9 and TRBJ2-3; 11 bases agree with TRBD2. This CDR3 comprises 16 residues. Germline lookup yields CDR1 SGDLS and CDR2 YYNGEE. The J segment lost 4 bases and the V segment lost 2 bases, leaving 6 bases of the junction unmatched. CDR3 protein: CASSVGLAVGADTQYF. The CDR3 DNA follows: TGTGCCAGCAGCGTGGGACTAGCGGTCGGAGCAGATACGCAGTATTTT.

This clone was found a few times. V and J are TRBV5-1 and TRBJ1-6; 12 positions agree with TRBD1. Germline CDR1 and CDR2: SGHRS and YFSETQ. The CDR3 runs 16 residues. The V and J ends lost 4 bases and 6 bases, in that order; junction bases with no gene match: 5. In DNA form, the CDR3 reads TGCGCCAGCAGCGACAGGGGACAGGGGGCTAATTCACCCCTCCACTTT. It translates to CASSDRGQGANSPLHF.

The chain joins TRBV27 to TRBJ2-3, with 9 nucleotides matching TRBD1. V lost 5 bases, J lost 5 bases, and 11 bases stayed unmatched. The V gene's germline CDR1 is MNHEY and CDR2 SMNVEV (reference sequence). The CDR3 is 16 amino acids. In DNA form, the CDR3 reads TGTGCCAGCAGTAACACCGGGACAGGGTTCGGAGATACGCAGTATTTT. It yields the protein CASSNTGTGFGDTQYF.

The genes are TRBV10-3 and TRBJ1-2; D may be TRBD1 (5 bases). The V end lost 6 bases, the J end lost 2 bases, and 10 bases lay between the germline ends. Germline V CDR1 and CDR2: ENHRY, SYGVKD. The CDR3 extends over 13 amino acids. The chain's CDR3 is CAISGAENYGYTF. As DNA, the CDR3 is TGTGCCATCAGCGGGGCTGAAAACTATGGCTACACCTTC.

The rearrangement uses TRBV7-3 and TRBJ2-1, with D possibly being TRBD2 (5 bases). Trimming pared 5 bases from V and 6 bases from J, leaving 11 bases between. The CDR3 length is 13 residues. The germline gives CDR1 SGHTA, CDR2 FQGTGA. The CDR3 reads CASSAGPPNEQFF. CDR3 in DNA: TGTGCCAGCAGCGCGGGCCCTCCCAATGAGCAGTTCTTC.

This chain connects TRBV6-6 to TRBJ2-2; D ambiguous. CDR3 size: 14 residues. Germline V gene lookup returns CDR1 MNHNY and CDR2 SVGAGI (reference sequence). V was cut by 4 bases and J by 3 bases, with 9 bases left in between. The CDR3 DNA is TGTGCCAGCAGTTGGGGATCTGACACCGGGGAGCTGTTTTTT. Its translation is CASSWGSDTGELFF.

The V and J genes are TRBV18 and TRBJ1-1, with D unresolved. Germline V gene sequence: CDR1 KGHSH, CDR2 LQKENI. The CDR3 extends over 16 amino acids. V lost 3 bases to trimming and J lost 2 bases, with 16 bases between them. This CDR3 is CASSPSGTRANTEAFF. CDR3 in DNA: TGTGCCAGCTCACCTTCCGGTACAAGGGCAAACACTGAAGCTTTCTTT.

The CDR3 here is CASSQWGSSTEAFF. In DNA form, the CDR3 reads TGTGCCAGCAGCCAATGGGGATCGTCCACTGAAGCTTTCTTT. V usage is TRBV4-2 and J usage is TRBJ1-1; D not resolved. V dropped 2 bases and J dropped 4 bases, with 11 bases sitting between them. In germline, CDR1 is LGHNA, CDR2 YNFKEQ. The CDR3 has 14 residues.

This chain uses TRBV5-1 with TRBJ2-5; D gene unclear. The CDR3 loop spans 15 amino acids. Germline assignment: CDR1 SGHRS and CDR2 YFSETQ. V was clipped by 0 bases and J by 1 base, with 10 bases between them. CDR3 sequence: CASSLDGNRQETQYF. The CDR3 DNA sequence: TGCGCCAGCAGCTTGGATGGGAACCGCCAAGAGACCCAGTACTTC.

The chain is built from TRBV10-1 and TRBJ1-1, with 9 bases identical to TRBD1. The CDR3 is made up of 13 amino acids. V was pared by 7 bases and J by 8 bases, with 8 bases of the junction left unmatched. The germline gives CDR1 WNHNN, CDR2 SYGVQD (reference sequence). CDR3 in amino acids: CASITYRGREAFF. Here the CDR3 DNA reads TGCGCCAGCATAACCTACAGGGGGCGGGAAGCTTTCTTT.

This chain links TRBV7-9 with TRBJ1-2; D gene uncertain. Trimming cost V 5 bases and J 8 bases, with 12 bases left between them. The germline V gene encodes CDR1 SEHNR and CDR2 FQNEAQ (reference sequence). The CDR3 runs 12 residues. The CDR3 bases are TGTGCCAGCAGCCCGCCGGGATTGGGCTACACCTTC. The encoded protein is CASSPPGLGYTF.

The genes are TRBV19 and TRBJ1-1; D is uncertain. Trimming cost V 1 base and J 2 bases, with 5 bases left between them. Germline CDR1 reads LNHDA; CDR2 reads SQIVND (reference sequence). CDR3 length: 13 residues. CDR3 sequence: CASSIAENTEAFF. The CDR3 nucleotides read TGTGCCAGTAGTATAGCAGAAAACACTGAAGCTTTCTTT.

The chain recombines TRBV18 with TRBJ1-5; D is unclear. Germline CDR1 KGHSH, CDR2 LQKENI. The CDR3 spans 15 residues. V dropped 3 bases and J dropped 1 base, with 10 bases sitting between them. The DNA of the CDR3 is TGTGCCAGCTCACCTAACAGTGCGAGCAATCAGCCCCAGCATTTT. Translated: CASSPNSASNQPQHF. Looking up the rest from reference TRBV18 and TRBJ1-5 gives the full variable domain: NAGVMQNPRHLVRRRGQEARLRCSPMKGHSHVYWYRQLPEEGLKFMVYLQKENIIDESGMPKERFSAEFPKEGPSILRIQQVVRGDSAAYFCASSPNSASNQPQHFGDGTRLSIL.

This clone was seen a handful of times. The chain is built from TRBV7-3 and TRBJ2-2; no clear D gene. The V and J ends lost 1 base and 7 bases respectively, with 4 bases between them. The germline gives CDR1 SGHTA, CDR2 FQGTGA. The CDR3 runs to 12 residues. The CDR3 protein is CASSLRVGELFF. The CDR3 DNA follows: TGTGCCAGCAGCTTAAGGGTCGGGGAGCTGTTTTTT.

This chain joins TRBV9 and TRBJ1-2; D is perhaps TRBD1 (5 bases). Germline CDR1 is SGDLS and CDR2 is YYNGEE. Trimming shortened V by 4 bases and J by 2 bases, and 18 bases separated the two germline ends. The CDR3 covers 16 residues. CDR3 region: CASSPISQGVNYGYTF. The CDR3 DNA reads TGTGCCAGCAGCCCAATTTCCCAGGGAGTCAACTATGGCTACACCTTC. Using reference TRBV9 and TRBJ1-2 for the parts outside the CDR3, the full variable domain is DSGVTQTPKHLITATGQRVTLRCSPRSGDLSVYWYQQSLDQGLQFLIQYYNGEERAKGNILERFSAQQFPDLHSELNLSSLELGDSALYFCASSPISQGVNYGYTFGSGTRLTVV.

The gene calls are TRBV30 and TRBJ2-2; D is unresolved. CDR1 GTSNPN and CDR2 SVGIG come from the germline V gene (reference sequence). V lost 8 bases and J lost 4, with 17 bases in between. The CDR3 runs to 14 residues. The CDR3 region has the DNA TGTGCCATTCCTGGCAGGCTACCCACCGGGGAGCTGTTTTTT. It encodes CAIPGRLPTGELFF.

Here the CDR3 reads CASSYSSWDGETQYF. The CDR3 nucleotides read TGTGCCAGCAGTTACTCGAGCTGGGATGGGGAGACCCAGTACTTC. The rearrangement uses TRBV6-5 and TRBJ2-5; D gene unclear. Per the germline V gene, CDR1 is MNHEY and CDR2 is SVGAGI. V was shortened by 0 bases and J by 5 bases, with 13 bases between the two germline ends. The CDR3 loop spans 15 amino acids.